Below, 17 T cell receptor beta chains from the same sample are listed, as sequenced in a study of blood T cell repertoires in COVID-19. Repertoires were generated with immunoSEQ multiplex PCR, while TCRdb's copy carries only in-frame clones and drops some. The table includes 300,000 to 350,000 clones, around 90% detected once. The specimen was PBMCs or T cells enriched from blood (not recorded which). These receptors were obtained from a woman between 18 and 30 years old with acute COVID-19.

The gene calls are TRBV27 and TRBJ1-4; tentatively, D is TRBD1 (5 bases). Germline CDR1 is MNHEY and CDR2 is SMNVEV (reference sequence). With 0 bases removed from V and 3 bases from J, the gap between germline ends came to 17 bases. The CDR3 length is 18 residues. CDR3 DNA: TGTGCCAGCAGTTTATCAGGTGGGGCGGTGTTGGCTAATGAAAAACTGTTTTTT. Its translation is CASSLSGGAVLANEKLFF.

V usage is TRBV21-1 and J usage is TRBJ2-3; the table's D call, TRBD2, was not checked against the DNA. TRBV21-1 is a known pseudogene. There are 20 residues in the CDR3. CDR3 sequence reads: CASSKGGRASGRALGDTQYF. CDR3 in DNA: TGTGCCAGCAGCAAAGGCGGGCGGGCTAGCGGGAGGGCCCTCGGAGATACGCAGTATTTT.

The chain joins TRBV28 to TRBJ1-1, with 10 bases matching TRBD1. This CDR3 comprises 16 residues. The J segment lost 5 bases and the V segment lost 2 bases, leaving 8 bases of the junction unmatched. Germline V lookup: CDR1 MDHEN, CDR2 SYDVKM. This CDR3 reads CASSLGTDRGRTEAFF. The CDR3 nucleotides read TGTGCCAGCAGTTTAGGGACCGACAGGGGGCGGACTGAAGCTTTCTTT.

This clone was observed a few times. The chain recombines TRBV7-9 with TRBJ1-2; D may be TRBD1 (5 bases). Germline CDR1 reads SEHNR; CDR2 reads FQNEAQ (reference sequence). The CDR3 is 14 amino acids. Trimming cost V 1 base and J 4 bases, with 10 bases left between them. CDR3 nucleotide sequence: TGTGCCAGCAGCTTAGAGCAGGGCCCCTATGGCTACACCTTC. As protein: CASSLEQGPYGYTF.

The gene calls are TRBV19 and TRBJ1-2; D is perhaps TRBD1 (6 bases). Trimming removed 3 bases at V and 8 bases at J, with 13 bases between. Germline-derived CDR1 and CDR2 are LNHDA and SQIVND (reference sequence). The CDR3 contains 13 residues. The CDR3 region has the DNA TGTGCCAGTAGTATTACTCTCAGGGGAGGCTACACCTTC. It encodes CASSITLRGGYTF. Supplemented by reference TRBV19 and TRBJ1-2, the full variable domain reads DGGITQSPKYLFRKEGQNVTLSCEQNLNHDAMYWYRQDPGQGLRLIYYSQIVNDFQKGDIAEGYSVSREKKESFPLTVTSAQKNPTAFYLCASSITLRGGYTFGSGTRLTVV.

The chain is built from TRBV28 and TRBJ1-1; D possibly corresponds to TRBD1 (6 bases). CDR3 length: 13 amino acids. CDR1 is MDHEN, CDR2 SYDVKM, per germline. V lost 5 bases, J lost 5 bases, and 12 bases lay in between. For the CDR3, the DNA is TGTGCCAGCAGTCAGGGGTATAGGACTGAAGCTTTCTTT. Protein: CASSQGYRTEAFF.

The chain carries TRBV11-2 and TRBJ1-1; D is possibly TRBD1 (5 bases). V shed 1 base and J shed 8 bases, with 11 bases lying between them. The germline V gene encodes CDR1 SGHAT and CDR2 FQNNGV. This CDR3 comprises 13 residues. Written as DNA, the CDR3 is TGTGCCAGCAGCTTAGTATTGGGGCCCGAAGCTTTCTTT. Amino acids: CASSLVLGPEAFF.

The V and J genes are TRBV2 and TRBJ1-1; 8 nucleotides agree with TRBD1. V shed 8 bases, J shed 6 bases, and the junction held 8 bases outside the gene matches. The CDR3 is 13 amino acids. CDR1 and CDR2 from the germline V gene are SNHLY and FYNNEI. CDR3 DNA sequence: TGTGCCAGCCGGACAGGGTGGAAGGCTGAAGCTTTCTTT. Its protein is CASRTGWKAEAFF.

The CDR3 DNA reads as TGTGCCAGCAGCGTAGGGACAGGGGGCGCCCCGCAGTATTTT. Translating gives CASSVGTGGAPQYF. V usage is TRBV9 and J usage is TRBJ2-3; 11 nucleotides agree with TRBD1. CDR1 and CDR2 from the germline V gene are SGDLS and YYNGEE. This CDR3 has 14 amino acids. The ends lost 0 bases at V and 10 bases at J; junction bases unmatched: 4.

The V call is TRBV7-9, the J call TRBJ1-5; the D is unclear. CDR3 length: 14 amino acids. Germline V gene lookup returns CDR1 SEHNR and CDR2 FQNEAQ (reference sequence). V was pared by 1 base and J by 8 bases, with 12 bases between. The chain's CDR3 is CASSLVGSLEPQHF. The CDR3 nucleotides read TGTGCCAGCAGCTTAGTCGGGAGCCTTGAGCCCCAGCATTTT.

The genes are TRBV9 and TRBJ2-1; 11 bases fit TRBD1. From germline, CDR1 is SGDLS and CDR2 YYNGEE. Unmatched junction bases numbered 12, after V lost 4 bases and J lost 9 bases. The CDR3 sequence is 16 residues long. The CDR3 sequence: CASSPTQGQGAVEQFF. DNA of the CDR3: TGTGCCAGCAGCCCTACCCAAGGACAGGGGGCGGTTGAGCAGTTCTTC.

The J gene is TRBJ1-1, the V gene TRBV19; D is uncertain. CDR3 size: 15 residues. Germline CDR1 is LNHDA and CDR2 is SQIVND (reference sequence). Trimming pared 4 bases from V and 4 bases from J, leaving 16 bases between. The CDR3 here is CASSTFEGLGTEAFF. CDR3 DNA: TGTGCCAGTAGTACCTTTGAGGGATTGGGCACTGAAGCTTTCTTT. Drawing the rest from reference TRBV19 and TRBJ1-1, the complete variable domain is DGGITQSPKYLFRKEGQNVTLSCEQNLNHDAMYWYRQDPGQGLRLIYYSQIVNDFQKGDIAEGYSVSREKKESFPLTVTSAQKNPTAFYLCASSTFEGLGTEAFFGQGTRLTVV.

The DNA for the CDR3 is TGTGCCAGCAGCTTAGGAGGTTTATTTGGACTCAAAAGCGATGGCTACACCTTC. As protein: CASSLGGLFGLKSDGYTF. The chain carries TRBV11-2 and TRBJ1-2; D is unclear. The CDR3 contains 18 residues. Germline lookup yields CDR1 SGHAT and CDR2 FQNNGV. V gave up 1 base and J gave up 6 bases, with 24 bases separating them.

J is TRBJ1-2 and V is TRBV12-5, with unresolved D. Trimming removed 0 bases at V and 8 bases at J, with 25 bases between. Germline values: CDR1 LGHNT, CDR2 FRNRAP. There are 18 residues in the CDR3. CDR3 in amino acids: CASGLVLVEGAARYGYTF. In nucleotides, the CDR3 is TGTGCTAGTGGTTTGGTATTAGTCGAGGGAGCGGCCCGCTACGGCTACACCTTC. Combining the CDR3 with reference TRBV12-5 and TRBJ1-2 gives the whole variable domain DARVTQTPRHKVTEMGQEVTMRCQPILGHNTVFWYRQTMMQGLELLAYFRNRAPLDDSGMPKDRFSAEMPDATLATLKIQPSEPRDSAVYFCASGLVLVEGAARYGYTFGSGTRLTVV.

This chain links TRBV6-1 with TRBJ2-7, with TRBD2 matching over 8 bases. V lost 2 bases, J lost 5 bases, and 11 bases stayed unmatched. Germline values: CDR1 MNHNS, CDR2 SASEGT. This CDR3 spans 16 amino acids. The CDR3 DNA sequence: TGTGCCAGCAGTGAATGGTTGGAGCGGGAGTTGGACGAGCAGTACTTC. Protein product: CASSEWLERELDEQYF.

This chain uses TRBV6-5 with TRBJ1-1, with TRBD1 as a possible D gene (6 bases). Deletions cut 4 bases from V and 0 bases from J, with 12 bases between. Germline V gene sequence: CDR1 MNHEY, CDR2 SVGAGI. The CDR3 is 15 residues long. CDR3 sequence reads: CASSSWTELNTEAFF. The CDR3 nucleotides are TGTGCCAGCAGTTCCTGGACAGAACTGAACACTGAAGCTTTCTTT.

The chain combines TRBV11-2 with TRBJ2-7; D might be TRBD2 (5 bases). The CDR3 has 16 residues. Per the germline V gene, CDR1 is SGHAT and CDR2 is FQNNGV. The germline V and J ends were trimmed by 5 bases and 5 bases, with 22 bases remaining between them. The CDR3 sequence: CASSLRLEETFHEQYF. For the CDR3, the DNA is TGTGCCAGCAGCCTCCGACTGGAGGAGACATTCCACGAGCAGTACTTC.